Listed below are T cell receptor beta chains from one sample, sequenced in a study of T-cell memory formation after mild COVID-19. Via MiXCR, TCRdb re-called the 5' RACE reads, giving one row per CDR3 protein. In the table there are around 260,000 distinct CDR3 sequences, 16% of which are singletons. The specimen was PBMCs or a T cell subset sorted from them (not recorded which). These receptors all come from a man aged 18-30 years who had mild COVID-19 (a few samples of this study predate the infection). Cell type and time point are not known. CDR3s include the opening cysteine and the closing phenylalanine or tryptophan. D genes are given only for firm matches. Not every row has a clone size; where given, it reads once, few, many or a size class.

DNA: TGTGCCAGCAGCTTAGGGGGGGACCCCTTATCTGAAGCTTTCTTT
CDR3: CASSLGGDPLSEAFF
V: TRBV7-6
size: -
J: TRBJ1-1
D: -

DNA: TGTGCCAGCTCACCAGCGGGGAGCGAGACCCAGTACTTC
CDR3: CASSPAGSETQYF
V: TRBV18
size: many
J: TRBJ2-5
D: -

DNA: TGTGCCAGCAGATCAGGCTACAATGAGCAGTTCTTC
CDR3: CASRSGYNEQFF
V: TRBV25-1
size: -
J: TRBJ2-1
D: -

DNA: TGTGCCATTGCCGATCGGCAGGATAATGAAAAACTGTTTTTT
CDR3: CAIADRQDNEKLFF
V: TRBV6-6
size: -
J: TRBJ1-4
D: -

DNA: TGTGCCAGCAGCGGAAGCGGGGGGGACGCAGATACGCAGTATTTT
CDR3: CASSGSGGDADTQYF
V: TRBV7-3
size: -
J: TRBJ2-3
D: TRBD2

DNA: TGTGCCAGCTCACCACCAGACAAGGACTACAATGAGCAGTTCTTC
CDR3: CASSPPDKDYNEQFF
V: TRBV18
size: many
J: TRBJ2-1
D: -

DNA: TGTGCCAGCAGCCAAGATTTTCTCAGGAACACTGAAGCTTTCTTT
CDR3: CASSQDFLRNTEAFF
V: TRBV4-2
size: few
J: TRBJ1-1
D: -

DNA: TGTGCCAGCAGCTCGGACCCGGGGGGGCTGGGTACGCAGTATTTT
CDR3: CASSSDPGGLGTQYF
V: TRBV7-3
size: few
J: TRBJ2-3
D: TRBD2

DNA: TGTGCCAGCAGCCATTCGGACAGGGGTAGCAATCAGCCCCAGCATTTT
CDR3: CASSHSDRGSNQPQHF
V: TRBV3-1
size: -
J: TRBJ1-5
D: TRBD1

DNA: TGCGCCAGCAGCCAAGATTGGGGGGTCTCTGGGGCCAACGTCCTGACTTTC
CDR3: CASSQDWGVSGANVLTF
V: TRBV4-1
size: -
J: TRBJ2-6
D: -

DNA: TGTGCCAGCAGTTACTCCCTGGGCCTGAACACTGAAGCTTTCTTT
CDR3: CASSYSLGLNTEAFF
V: TRBV6-6
size: few
J: TRBJ1-1
D: -

DNA: TGTGCCAGCAGCTTAGGGGGTTCCGGAAACACCATATATTTT
CDR3: CASSLGGSGNTIYF
V: TRBV7-2
size: many
J: TRBJ1-3
D: -

DNA: TGCAGTGCTAGTGGTGGGAACACTGAAGCTTTCTTT
CDR3: CSASGGNTEAFF
V: TRBV20-1
size: many
J: TRBJ1-1
D: -

DNA: TGCGCCAGCAGCCACGTGGGGCGGGAAACTGGAAACACCATATATTTT
CDR3: CASSHVGRETGNTIYF
V: TRBV4-1
size: -
J: TRBJ1-3
D: -

DNA: TGCGCCAGCAGCACCCGCCCCGGACTAGCCTCCGACGAGCAGTACTTC
CDR3: CASSTRPGLASDEQYF
V: TRBV5-1
size: few
J: TRBJ2-7
D: TRBD2

DNA: TGTGCCACCAGTGAGCCGGACAGGGGTCTATCCTACGAGCAGTACTTC
CDR3: CATSEPDRGLSYEQYF
V: TRBV24-1
size: few
J: TRBJ2-7
D: TRBD1

DNA: TGCAGTGCCCCCGCAGCCCAGGGGATGTGGGAGACCCAGTACTTC
CDR3: CSAPAAQGMWETQYF
V: TRBV20-1
size: -
J: TRBJ2-5
D: -

DNA: TGTGCCAGCAGCCAATTCCAGGGGCCCCAAGAGACCCAGTACTTC
CDR3: CASSQFQGPQETQYF
V: TRBV3-1
size: few
J: TRBJ2-5
D: -

DNA: TGCAGTGCCCCAGACAGGCGATCCGGGATGTCCTATAATTCACCCCTCCACTTT
CDR3: CSAPDRRSGMSYNSPLHF
V: TRBV20-1
size: once
J: TRBJ1-6
D: -

DNA: TGCAGCGTTGAGGGACAGGGAGTTGAAGCTTTCTTT
CDR3: CSVEGQGVEAFF
V: TRBV29-1
size: -
J: TRBJ1-1
D: TRBD1

DNA: TGTGCCAGCAGCTTAAGATACAGTACGAACACCGGGGAGCTGTTTTTT
CDR3: CASSLRYSTNTGELFF
V: TRBV7-3
size: few
J: TRBJ2-2
D: -

DNA: TGCGCCAGCAGCTTGGAGACAGGGTTGGATTTCACAGATACGCAGTATTTT
CDR3: CASSLETGLDFTDTQYF
V: TRBV5-1
size: few
J: TRBJ2-3
D: TRBD1

DNA: TGTGCCAGCCAAGGACTAGCGGGGCCCATCGGGGAGCTGTTTTTT
CDR3: CASQGLAGPIGELFF
V: TRBV2
size: few
J: TRBJ2-2
D: TRBD2

DNA: TGCGCCAGCAGCAGGGGGCAGGCTAATGAAAAACTGTTTTTT
CDR3: CASSRGQANEKLFF
V: TRBV4-3
size: -
J: TRBJ1-4
D: TRBD1

DNA: TGTGCCAGCTCGGCCTTCGGCTATGGCTACACCTTC
CDR3: CASSAFGYGYTF
V: TRBV6-1
size: -
J: TRBJ1-2
D: -

DNA: TGTGCCAGCTCACCGAGGGAGAACTATGGCTACACCTTC
CDR3: CASSPRENYGYTF
V: TRBV18
size: -
J: TRBJ1-2
D: -

DNA: TGTGCCACCAGTACCACCACGGGGGGCCAGGGTGCCGGGGAGCTGTTTTTT
CDR3: CATSTTTGGQGAGELFF
V: TRBV24-1
size: few
J: TRBJ2-2
D: -

DNA: TGTGCCAGCAGCTTAAGGGGTGGCGGGACCCAGTACTTC
CDR3: CASSLRGGGTQYF
V: TRBV7-8
size: few
J: TRBJ2-5
D: -

DNA: TGTGCCAGCAGCCTCTGGACTAGCCCCCCCGGGAATGAGCAGTTCTTC
CDR3: CASSLWTSPPGNEQFF
V: TRBV14
size: few
J: TRBJ2-1
D: TRBD2

DNA: TGCGCCAGCAGCCCGTTCGCCTCGGGCAGGGTGGAAGATACGCAGTATTTT
CDR3: CASSPFASGRVEDTQYF
V: TRBV4-3
size: -
J: TRBJ2-3
D: -

DNA: TGCAGCGTTGTTCAGGGAGTGGGACTAGTTCGCCATGAGCAGTTCTTC
CDR3: CSVVQGVGLVRHEQFF
V: TRBV29-1
size: few
J: TRBJ2-1
D: TRBD2

DNA: TGTGCCAGCAAGGGACTATTGCCAGAGACCCAGTACTTC
CDR3: CASKGLLPETQYF
V: TRBV6-5
size: few
J: TRBJ2-5
D: TRBD2

DNA: TGTGCCAGCAGCTTCACTAGCGGCCTAAACGGCGAGCAGTACTTC
CDR3: CASSFTSGLNGEQYF
V: TRBV7-2
size: few
J: TRBJ2-7
D: TRBD2

DNA: TGTGCCAGCAGTTTCGGGGGCAATCAGCCCCAGCATTTT
CDR3: CASSFGGNQPQHF
V: TRBV12-3/TRBV12-4
size: many
J: TRBJ1-5
D: -

DNA: TGCAGCGCCCAGGCGACACTTAGGGCCACAGATACGCAGTATTTT
CDR3: CSAQATLRATDTQYF
V: TRBV29-1
size: few
J: TRBJ2-3
D: -

DNA: TGTGCCAGCAGCCCGGACAGGGGAAGTGGCTACACCTTC
CDR3: CASSPDRGSGYTF
V: TRBV6-5
size: -
J: TRBJ1-2
D: TRBD1

DNA: TGCAGTGCGCGGGGGTCAGGATCACCCCTCCACTTT
CDR3: CSARGSGSPLHF
V: TRBV20-1
size: few
J: TRBJ1-6
D: -

DNA: TGTGCCAGCTCAACGGGGGTTAAAGAGACCCAGTACTTC
CDR3: CASSTGVKETQYF
V: TRBV18
size: -
J: TRBJ2-5
D: -

DNA: TGCAGTGCCCCAAGGGAGGGAGGCACAGATACGCAGTATTTT
CDR3: CSAPREGGTDTQYF
V: TRBV20-1
size: few
J: TRBJ2-3
D: TRBD2

DNA: TGCGCCAGCAGCCAACGCGTTGGGGCCTTTAACACCGGGGAGCTGTTTTTT
CDR3: CASSQRVGAFNTGELFF
V: TRBV4-3
size: -
J: TRBJ2-2
D: -

DNA: TGCGCCAGCAGCCCCGTACTAGCGGCAGCCACAGATACGCAGTATTTT
CDR3: CASSPVLAAATDTQYF
V: TRBV4-1
size: -
J: TRBJ2-3
D: TRBD2

DNA: TGTGCCATCGCGGTCAACACCGGGGAGCTGTTTTTT
CDR3: CAIAVNTGELFF
V: TRBV10-3
size: -
J: TRBJ2-2
D: -

DNA: TGTGCCAGCAGCTTCGGGACTAGCGTCTTGATCTCCCAGTTCTTC
CDR3: CASSFGTSVLISQFF
V: TRBV7-8
size: medium-sized
J: TRBJ2-1
D: TRBD2